The clone carrying this T cell receptor (beta chain) was recorded a few times. Its antigen is unidentified. This sample stems from a study of T-cell memory formation after mild COVID-19. Study at large: Clusters of TCRs were largely donor specific.

TCRdb analysed the 5' RACE reads with MiXCR anew, one entry per CDR3 protein. The sample carries roughly 370,000 distinct CDR3 sequences, roughly 15% recorded once. General study points: Mainly CM and EM harbored the contracting CD4+ clones; mainly EMRA harbored the CD8+ ones. Some clones that responded turned up in pre-infection memory, which suggests that cross-reactive memory joined in. Confirmation was lacking for SARS-CoV-2 specificity of second-wave clones that peaked on day 37.

Sample: PBMCs or a T cell subset sorted from them (not recorded which). This sequence originates from a young man who had mild COVID-19 (a few samples of this study predate the infection). Cell type and time point are not known.

CDR3 DNA sequence: TGTGCCAGCAGCTCCCGACGTAGTAAAGAGACCCAGTACTTC. Translating gives CASSSRRSKETQYF. The chain couples TRBV7-2 to TRBJ2-5; D unresolved. V lost 4 bases and J lost 3, with 12 bases in between. The CDR3 is 14 residues long. CDR1 and CDR2 from the germline V gene are SGHTA and FQGNSA.